This TCR beta chain was sequenced for a study of shared clonotypes between healthy human individuals. Once extracted for a subset, genomic DNA was divided evenly among several immunoSEQ plates. The repertoire was sequenced with immunoSEQ multiplex PCR; TCRdb's copy has only in-frame clones and lacks some. The sample records about 2 million clones, about 95% being singletons. Trimming removed 3 bases from V and 0 bases from J; junction bases left unmatched: 4. CDR1 is MGHRA, CDR2 YSYEKL, per germline. This CDR3 has 15 residues. Material for sequencing was naive CD4+ T cells sorted from blood. Subset defined: CD45RA+ positively selected. The TCR was taken from a man aged 18 to 30 in good health. The V call is TRBV4-1, the J call TRBJ1-1, with 7 positions matching TRBD1. The DNA for the CDR3 is TGCGCCAGCAGCCATCCGGGACAGCTGAACACTGAAGCTTTCTTT. This gives the protein CASSHPGQLNTEAFF.